This T cell receptor (beta chain) was profiled in a study of T cells after yellow fever vaccination. General study findings and limits: Clones that expanded after primary vaccination mostly reappeared after the booster (nearly 98% CD4, 88% CD8). Though it reached lower strength, the secondary response hit its peak faster, day 5 versus 15.

Conversion of TCR transcripts into cDNA relied on 5'RACE template switching, which added a universal primer site and UMIs. MiXCR was run by TCRdb on the 5' RACE reads, yielding one entry per CDR3 protein. The sample lists roughly 150,000 distinct CDR3 sequences, approximately 6.7% occurring once. This CDR3 has 16 amino acids. With 3 bases clipped from V and 2 bases from J, the junction kept 10 bases outside the gene matches. CDR1 and CDR2 from the germline V gene are SQVTM and ANQGSEA. There are many counts of this clonotype. Antigen unknown. The chain recombines TRBV29-1 with TRBJ2-1, with TRBD2 matching 7 bases. Specimen: CD4+ T cells sorted from PBMCs, collected more than 4 days after the first yellow fever vaccination. The clonotype was recovered from a man aged 18 to 35 who received the YFV17D yellow fever vaccine. CDR3 bases: TGCAGCGTTGAGGGAGGGGCCAATCTCCCCTACAATGAGCAGTTCTTC. As protein: CSVEGGANLPYNEQFF.